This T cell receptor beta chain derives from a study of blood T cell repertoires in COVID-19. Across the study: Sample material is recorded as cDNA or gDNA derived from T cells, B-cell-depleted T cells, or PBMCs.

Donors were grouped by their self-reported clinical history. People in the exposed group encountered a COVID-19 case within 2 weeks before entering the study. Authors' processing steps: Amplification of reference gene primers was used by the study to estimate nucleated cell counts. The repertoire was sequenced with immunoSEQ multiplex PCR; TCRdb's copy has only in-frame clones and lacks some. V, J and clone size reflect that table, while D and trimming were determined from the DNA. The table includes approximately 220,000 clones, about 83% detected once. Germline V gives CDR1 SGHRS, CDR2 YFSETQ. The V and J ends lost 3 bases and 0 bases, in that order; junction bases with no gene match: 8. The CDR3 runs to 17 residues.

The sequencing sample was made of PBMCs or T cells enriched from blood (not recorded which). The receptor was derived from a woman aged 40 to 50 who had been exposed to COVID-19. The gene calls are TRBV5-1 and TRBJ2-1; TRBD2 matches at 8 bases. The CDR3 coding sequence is TGCGCCAGCAGCTCCGGCGGGGGGCCCAGCTCCTACAATGAGCAGTTCTTC. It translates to CASSSGGGPSSYNEQFF. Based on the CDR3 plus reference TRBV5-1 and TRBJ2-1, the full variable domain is KAGVTQTPRYLIKTRGQQVTLSCSPISGHRSVSWYQQTPGQGLQFLFEYFSETQRNKGNFPGRFSGRQFSNSRSEMNVSTLELGDSALYLCASSSGGGPSSYNEQFFGPGTRLTVL.